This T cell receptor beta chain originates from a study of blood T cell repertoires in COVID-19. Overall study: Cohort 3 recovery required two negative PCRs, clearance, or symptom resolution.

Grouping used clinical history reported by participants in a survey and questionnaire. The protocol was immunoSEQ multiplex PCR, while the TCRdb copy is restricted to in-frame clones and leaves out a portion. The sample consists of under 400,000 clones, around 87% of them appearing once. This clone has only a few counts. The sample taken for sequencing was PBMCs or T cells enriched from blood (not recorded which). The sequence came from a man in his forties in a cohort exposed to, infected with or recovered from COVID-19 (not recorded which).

CDR3 nucleotides: TGTGCTAGTGGCCCGGTGGGGACAGGGAATTCACCCCTCCACTTT. Protein: CASGPVGTGNSPLHF. This chain connects TRBV12-5 to TRBJ1-6; 9 bases match TRBD1. This CDR3 has 15 residues. Looked up from germline, CDR1 is LGHNT and CDR2 is FRNRAP. V shed 6 bases, J shed 7 bases, and the junction held 7 bases outside the gene matches.